Listed here are 6 T cell receptor beta chains from one sample, sequenced in a study of response to subunit inactivated influenza vaccine. TCRdb itself ran the RT-PCR reads through MiXCR, one entry per CDR3 protein. The sample has under 800,000 distinct CDR3 sequences, about 14% seen once. Sequencing used PBMCs from blood, obtained less than 15 days before vaccination. All receptors derive from a man aged 50-60 years who received an inactivated influenza vaccine.

The V gene is TRBV4-3, the J gene TRBJ2-1, with 11 bases fitting TRBD2. The CDR3 contains 20 residues. V gave up 0 bases and J gave up 9 bases; unmatched junction bases: 19. Germline V gene sequence: CDR1 LGHNA, CDR2 YSLEER. DNA for the CDR3: TGCGCCAGCAGCCAAGATAGGCGGTTAGCGGGGGGGCCTGGCGTCCTTGAGCAGTTCTTC. Protein product: CASSQDRRLAGGPGVLEQFF.

V and J are TRBV6-1 and TRBJ2-5, with TRBD1 identical over 9 bases. The CDR3 runs 14 residues. Germline lookup yields CDR1 MNHNS and CDR2 SASEGT. V gave up 6 bases and J gave up 8 bases; unmatched junction bases: 10. The CDR3 DNA follows: TGTGCCAGCAGCCGGGACAGGGTCAAGAGAACCCAGTACTTC. Residues: CASSRDRVKRTQYF.

To note about this clonotype: This may arise from a read error, as a much more abundant clone is one base away. The chain carries TRBV14 and TRBJ1-2, with D maybe TRBD1 (6 bases). The germline CDR1 and CDR2 sequences are SGHDN and FVKESK. This CDR3 has 15 residues. Written as DNA, the CDR3 is TGTGCCAGCAGCCGCCTTCCGGGGGCAGGATATGGCTCCACCTTC. This gives the protein CASSRLPGAGYGSTF.

In this sample, this clonotype turned up a few times. The V and J genes are TRBV5-1 and TRBJ2-2; possible D gene TRBD2, 6 bases. The V end was cut by 0 bases, the J end by 4 bases, with 13 bases between. The CDR3 covers 16 residues. Germline lookup yields CDR1 SGHRS and CDR2 YFSETQ. CDR3 in DNA: TGCGCCAGCAGCTTGGTATCGGCGGGGAGCACCGGGGAGCTGTTTTTT. It yields the protein CASSLVSAGSTGELFF.

This clonotype was seen many times. The V and J genes are TRBV5-1 and TRBJ2-4; 8 positions match TRBD1. CDR3 length: 15 amino acids. With V trimmed by 5 bases and J by 0 bases, 4 bases remained unmatched. Germline values: CDR1 SGHRS, CDR2 YFSETQ. The CDR3 coding sequence is TGCGCCAGCAGACGTGGACAGGGAGCCAAAAACATTCAGTACTTC. Translated, it gives CASRRGQGAKNIQYF.

J is TRBJ2-2 and V is TRBV20-1, with 10 bases aligning to TRBD2. The CDR3 totals 15 residues. V lost 3 bases and J lost 5; bases outside the gene matches: 6. Germline loops: CDR1 DFQATT, CDR2 SNEGSKA (reference sequence). CDR3 protein: CSARLSSGSTGELFF. CDR3 DNA sequence: TGCAGTGCTAGGCTCTCTAGCGGGAGTACCGGGGAGCTGTTTTTT.